This T cell receptor beta chain emerged from a study of T cells in narcolepsy (dated by TCRdb to 2017 to 2018). Some background on the complete study: Healthy control donors were enrolled in the study alongside patients who had narcolepsy type 1 or type 2 (NT1, NT2). The study used TCR Vbeta sequencing to track clonotypes in blood and CSF while looking for autoreactive T cells in narcolepsy patients that target self-antigens of hypocretin neurons (hypocretin, TRIB2). Results and caveats for the whole study, not just this receptor: Numbers of sequenced blood memory CD4+ clonotypes were comparable, averaging around 42,000 in patients and roughly 35,000 in controls. In plots comparing CSF and blood CD4+ T cell clonotypes from the same patient, HCRT-specific and TRIB2-specific autoreactive clonotypes were highlighted. According to the report, autoreactive clonotypes were detected serially in the blood of the same patients and of different patients, but not in healthy controls. Certain blood memory CD4+ repertoires from patients and controls had no sequences that matched autoreactive T cell clones.

The germline V gene gives CDR1 as SGHRS and CDR2 as YFSETQ. From its cysteine to its phenylalanine, the CDR3 spans 14 amino acids. Kept here is only the CDR3 DNA, which spans 42 bases and is read in frame from base 1. The junction shows trimming of 0 bases on V and 0 bases on J, plus 4 bases between the germline ends. With respect to this clone: The clone's antigen remains unknown. The record has no base qualities; no much larger clone is one base away.

For TCR Vbeta sequencing, memory CD4+ T cells were sorted ex vivo from the peripheral blood of both healthy controls and narcolepsy patients. The library was prepared using the immunoSEQ multiplex PCR assay. TCRdb mirrors the immuneACCESS table, restricted to in-frame sequences. Some clones are absent from its copies; in checked studies, under half trace to an unresolved V gene, and the reason for the others is unknown. In this sample the table shows around 32,000 clones, 70% to 80% of which occur a single time. The top ten constitute 0.8% to 1.1% of the sample. The clonotype originates from a human donor with narcolepsy. The specimen sequenced was CD45RA- memory CD4+ T cells from PBMCs. What this sample's cell subset or site label stands for: memory T cells sorted ex vivo from peripheral blood. Rearrangement joined TRBV5-1 to TRBJ1-3; too little of a D gene remains to name it. The CDR3 in this case is CASSLGNSGNTIYF. Here is the DNA: TGCGCCAGCAGCTTGGGTAACTCTGGAAACACCATATATTTT.